This passage covers 28 T cell receptor beta chains from one sample sequenced in a study of technical replicates of blood from a handful of donors. TCRdb's table, derived via immunoSEQ multiplex PCR, lists solely in-frame clones and lacks some. The sample contains roughly 65,000 clones, approximately 89% of which appear only once. Sequenced material: PBMCs. The receptors derive from a human donor in good health. Some clones in this sample may be carry-over from other donors' samples.

The CDR3, as DNA: TGTGCCAGCAGCTTGAGGACATTAGTAACTGAAGCTTTCTTT. Encoded protein: CASSLRTLVTEAFF. The chain combines TRBV5-6 with TRBJ1-1; perhaps TRBD1 as D (5 bases). Trimming removed 1 base from V and 5 bases from J, with 12 bases in between. The germline V gene encodes CDR1 SGHDT and CDR2 YYEEEE. This CDR3 contains 14 residues.

The chain is built from TRBV7-6 and TRBJ2-3, with 9 bases matching TRBD2. The germline V gene encodes CDR1 SGHVS and CDR2 FNYEAQ. CDR3 length: 16 amino acids. Losses at the gene ends were 5 bases for V and 2 bases for J; bases not matched to a gene: 8. The CDR3 DNA reads as TGTGCCAGCAGCCTAGTGGCGGGGGGGATCACAGATACGCAGTATTTT. Translating it yields CASSLVAGGITDTQYF.

With regard to this clone: Distinct nucleotide sequences in the sample also encode this CDR3. The chain couples TRBV7-2 to TRBJ2-1; 7 bases align to TRBD1. The CDR3 covers 15 residues. The germline CDR1 and CDR2 sequences are SGHTA and FQGNSA. Trimming cost V 4 bases and J 1 base; bases outside gene matches: 4. CDR3 DNA: TGTGCCAGCAGCTCACGACAGGGTTCCTACAATGAGCAGTTCTTC. This encodes CASSSRQGSYNEQFF.

The chain combines TRBV5-1 with TRBJ2-1, with 10 bases matching TRBD2. Germline V gives CDR1 SGHRS, CDR2 YFSETQ. V was pared by 6 bases and J by 4 bases, with 4 bases of the junction left unmatched. The CDR3 extends over 14 amino acids. CDR3: CASTSSGSYNEQFF. CDR3 DNA sequence: TGCGCCAGCACCTCTAGCGGGAGTTACAATGAGCAGTTCTTC.

The V and J genes are TRBV5-6 and TRBJ1-2; D gene ambiguous. The CDR3 has 14 residues. Trimming left V 0 bases short and J 0 bases short, with 6 bases between. Per germline, CDR1 SGHDT and CDR2 YYEEEE. In DNA form, the CDR3 reads TGTGCCAGCAGCTTGGCCGCAGCTAACTATGGCTACACCTTC. It codes for CASSLAAANYGYTF. The variable domain in full, with the rest retrieved from reference TRBV5-6 and TRBJ1-2, is DAGVTQSPTHLIKTRGQQVTLRCSPKSGHDTVSWYQQALGQGPQFIFQYYEEEERQRGNFPDRFSGHQFPNYSSELNVNALLLGDSALYLCASSLAAANYGYTFGSGTRLTVV.

The rearrangement uses TRBV7-2 and TRBJ2-1; 8 nucleotides match TRBD2. Germline CDR1 and CDR2: SGHTA and FQGNSA. Germline trimming cut 1 base from V and 7 bases from J; bases unmatched to any gene: 6. The CDR3 is 15 residues long. The CDR3 region has the DNA TGTGCCAGCAGCTTAGTCCCCCTAGCGGGTAATGAGCAGTTCTTC. Residues: CASSLVPLAGNEQFF. The full variable domain, with the rest looked up from reference TRBV7-2 and TRBJ2-1, is GAGVSQSPSNKVTEKGKDVELRCDPISGHTALYWYRQSLGQGLEFLIYFQGNSAPDKSGLPSDRFSAERTGGSVSTLTIQRTQQEDSAVYLCASSLVPLAGNEQFFGPGTRLTVL.

The chain links TRBV30 to TRBJ2-7; TRBD2 agrees at 8 bases. The CDR3 is 14 amino acids. Per the germline V gene, CDR1 is GTSNPN and CDR2 is SVGIG (reference sequence). The J segment lost 4 bases and the V segment lost 0 bases, leaving 5 bases of the junction unmatched. The CDR3 loop reads CAWSVAAGAYEQYF. The DNA for the CDR3 is TGTGCCTGGAGTGTAGCAGCGGGAGCATACGAGCAGTACTTC.

The V call is TRBV4-1, the J call TRBJ2-7, with 7 bases lining up with TRBD1. The CDR3 covers 15 residues. The germline gives CDR1 MGHRA, CDR2 YSYEKL. The ends lost 6 bases at V and 4 bases at J; junction bases unmatched: 12. CDR3 region: CASSPSDRIKYEQYF. In DNA, the CDR3 is TGCGCCAGCAGTCCCTCGGACAGGATTAAGTACGAGCAGTACTTC.

The rearrangement uses TRBV30 and TRBJ2-3; D remains unclear. The CDR3 covers 11 residues. The germline V gene encodes CDR1 GTSNPN and CDR2 SVGIG (reference sequence). The V end lost 3 bases, the J end lost 10 bases, and 11 bases lay between the germline ends. The CDR3 DNA reads as TGTGCCTGGAGGATCGTAGAGGCGCAGTATTTT. It yields the protein CAWRIVEAQYF.

The gene calls are TRBV5-6 and TRBJ2-5; 7 positions agree with TRBD2. Losses at the gene ends were 4 bases for V and 0 bases for J; bases not matched to a gene: 12. The CDR3 is made up of 17 amino acids. Germline V CDR1 and CDR2: SGHDT, YYEEEE. CDR3 in amino acids: CASSPGYSGTYQETQYF. The CDR3 region has the DNA TGTGCCAGCAGCCCAGGGTACAGCGGGACGTACCAAGAGACCCAGTACTTC.

This clone was observed a single time. The chain uses TRBV11-2 and TRBJ1-1; TRBD1 is a possible D gene (5 bases). The germline CDR1 and CDR2 sequences are SGHAT and FQNNGV. Trimming pared 1 base from V and 3 bases from J, leaving 15 bases between. The CDR3 runs 16 residues. The CDR3 reads CASSLAFTGEDTEAFF. The CDR3 bases are TGTGCCAGCAGCTTAGCCTTTACGGGGGAGGACACTGAAGCTTTCTTT. The variable domain in full, completed from reference TRBV11-2 and TRBJ1-1, reads EAGVAQSPRYKIIEKRQSVAFWCNPISGHATLYWYQQILGQGPKLLIQFQNNGVVDDSQLPKDRFSAERLKGVDSTLKIQPAKLEDSAVYLCASSLAFTGEDTEAFFGQGTRLTVV.

The chain carries TRBV18 and TRBJ2-2; D is perhaps TRBD1 (6 bases). Germline V gives CDR1 KGHSH, CDR2 LQKENI. The V end lost 6 bases, the J end lost 1 base, and 12 bases lay between the germline ends. The CDR3 sequence is 15 residues long. The CDR3 here is CASSAGTMNTGELFF. DNA for the CDR3: TGTGCCAGCTCGGCCGGGACAATGAACACCGGGGAGCTGTTTTTT.

The rearrangement joins TRBV5-8 to TRBJ2-1; maybe TRBD1 (5 bases). Per the germline V gene, CDR1 is SGHTS and CDR2 is YDEGEE. The CDR3 sequence is 14 residues long. V lost 3 bases, J lost 10 bases, and 17 bases lay in between. This CDR3 reads CASSSPTGAREQFF. CDR3 DNA: TGTGCCAGCAGCTCCCCCACTGGGGCGCGGGAGCAGTTCTTC.

The chain carries TRBV11-3 and TRBJ2-3; D is possibly TRBD2 (6 bases). Germline CDR1 is SGHNT and CDR2 is YENEEA. Trimming cost V 5 bases and J 3 bases, with 15 bases left between them. The CDR3 has 15 amino acids. CDR3: CASSPGLLSTDTQYF. DNA for the CDR3: TGTGCCAGCAGCCCAGGACTATTATCGACAGATACGCAGTATTTT.

The CDR3 here is CASSPGQLTYEQYF. The CDR3 DNA is TGTGCCAGCTCACCGGGACAGCTCACCTACGAGCAGTACTTC. This chain connects TRBV18 to TRBJ2-7; 7 bases map to TRBD1. V dropped 3 bases and J dropped 2; count of bases not matched to a gene: 4. This CDR3 has 14 amino acids. Per germline, CDR1 KGHSH and CDR2 LQKENI.

The V call is TRBV7-2, the J call TRBJ2-1; D gene unclear. Trimming cost V 5 bases and J 10 bases, with 9 bases left between them. Per germline, CDR1 SGHTA and CDR2 FQGNSA. CDR3 length: 11 residues. CDR3 sequence reads: CASSPSREQFF. In nucleotides, the CDR3 is TGTGCCAGCAGCCCGTCGAGGGAGCAGTTCTTC.

The gene calls are TRBV19 and TRBJ1-1; tentative D call: TRBD1 (5 bases). V dropped 7 bases and J dropped 3 bases, with 6 bases sitting between them. The germline gives CDR1 LNHDA, CDR2 SQIVND (reference sequence). This CDR3 region has 11 residues. The chain's CDR3 is CASNRHTEAFF. The CDR3 DNA is TGTGCCAGTAACAGGCACACTGAAGCTTTCTTT.

The sample holds one count of this clone. This rearrangement joins TRBV30 to TRBJ2-7, with 8 bases identical to TRBD1. V was pared by 2 bases and J by 0 bases, with 3 bases of the junction left unmatched. Germline V CDR1 and CDR2: GTSNPN, SVGIG (reference sequence). This CDR3 comprises 14 residues. CDR3 protein: CAWSTGTGSYEQYF. The CDR3 DNA follows: TGTGCCTGGAGTACAGGGACAGGCTCCTACGAGCAGTACTTC.

This sequence joins TRBV18 and TRBJ2-7; weak D call: TRBD2 (7 bases). CDR1 and CDR2 (germline): KGHSH, LQKENI. Trimming cost V 3 bases and J 2 bases, with 14 bases left between them. The CDR3 covers 15 residues. The CDR3 bases are TGTGCCAGCTCACCGACAGGACTAGGGGCCTACGAGCAGTACTTC. Amino acids: CASSPTGLGAYEQYF.

The chain combines TRBV19 with TRBJ2-5; TRBD2 might be the D (5 bases). The CDR3 sequence is 13 residues long. Germline V gene data show CDR1 as LNHDA and CDR2 as SQIVND (reference sequence). The V and J ends lost 7 bases and 4 bases respectively, with 13 bases between them. The CDR3 loop reads CASTLGGSETQYF. CDR3 sequence (DNA): TGTGCCAGTACACTAGGAGGTTCAGAGACCCAGTACTTC.

The CDR3 loop reads CASSLQGGIDTQYF. The CDR3 DNA is TGTGCCAGCAGCCTTCAGGGTGGTATAGATACGCAGTATTTT. The J gene is TRBJ2-3, the V gene TRBV27; D is possibly TRBD1 (5 bases). Trimming stripped 6 bases from V and 5 bases from J, with 15 bases between. Per the germline V gene, CDR1 is MNHEY and CDR2 is SMNVEV (reference sequence). This CDR3 has 14 residues.

The rearrangement uses TRBV6-1 and TRBJ1-6; 8 nucleotides line up with TRBD1. The V and J ends lost 5 bases and 9 bases, in that order; junction bases with no gene match: 6. Germline values: CDR1 MNHNS, CDR2 SASEGT. The CDR3 is made up of 14 amino acids. In nucleotides, the CDR3 is TGTGCCAGCAGTTGGGACAGGTTATCTTCACCCCTCCACTTT. Translated: CASSWDRLSSPLHF.

The rearrangement uses TRBV9 and TRBJ2-7; tentative D call: TRBD1 (6 bases). Trimming shortened V by 4 bases and J by 4 bases, and 15 bases separated the two germline ends. From germline, CDR1 is SGDLS and CDR2 YYNGEE. This CDR3 is built from 14 residues. CDR3 nucleotide sequence: TGTGCCAGCAGCTCGGGGCAGGGGCGGTACGAGCAGTACTTC. Translating gives CASSSGQGRYEQYF.

The J gene is TRBJ1-4, the V gene TRBV25-1, with D possibly TRBD1 on 6 matching bases. From germline, CDR1 is MGHDK and CDR2 SYGVNS. V lost 6 bases to trimming and J lost 2 bases, with 16 bases between them. CDR3 size: 16 residues. Here the CDR3 reads CASSPFGGATNEKLFF. The DNA of the CDR3 is TGTGCCAGCAGCCCCTTCGGGGGGGCCACTAATGAAAAACTGTTTTTT.

The table lists this clone with a few counts. The V call is TRBV6-4, the J call TRBJ2-3; possibly TRBD2 for D (6 bases). The V gene lost 4 bases and the J gene lost 6 bases, with 14 bases spanning the gap. The germline gives CDR1 MRHNA, CDR2 SNTAGT. This CDR3 is built from 14 residues. This CDR3 reads CASSATGGSDTQYF. The CDR3 coding sequence is TGTGCCAGCAGTGCGACCGGGGGTAGTGATACGCAGTATTTT.

J is TRBJ1-2 and V is TRBV30; a weak D match, TRBD1 (5 bases). This CDR3 spans 12 amino acids. Germline V gene lookup returns CDR1 GTSNPN and CDR2 SVGIG (reference sequence). Trimming removed 5 bases from V and 7 bases from J, with 14 bases in between. The CDR3 protein is CAWAAGGTGYTF. The DNA of the CDR3 is TGTGCCTGGGCCGCCGGGGGGACTGGCTACACCTTC.

The table lists this clone with a count of one. This chain links TRBV7-9 with TRBJ2-1, with 7 bases matching TRBD2. Germline CDR1 SEHNR, CDR2 FQNEAQ (reference sequence). Unmatched junction bases numbered 15, after V lost 5 bases and J lost 8 bases. This CDR3 has 16 amino acids. As DNA, the CDR3 is TGTGCCAGCAGCCCAGGCGGCACTAGCGTTAAATATGAGCAGTTCTTC. It yields the protein CASSPGGTSVKYEQFF.

The rearrangement joins TRBV7-7 to TRBJ2-5; 9 nucleotides line up with TRBD2. The CDR3 totals 16 residues. With V trimmed by 6 bases and J by 5 bases, 13 bases remained unmatched. Germline V gene lookup returns CDR1 SSHAT and CDR2 FNYEAQ (reference sequence). The CDR3 DNA reads TGTGCCAGCAGTCCTGGGCTAGCGGGAAAGGGGGAGACCCAGTACTTC. Translated: CASSPGLAGKGETQYF.